Listed below are T cell receptor beta chains from one sample, sequenced in a study of cytomegalovirus exposure and HLA in healthy donors. Clones were sequenced by immunoSEQ multiplex PCR, and TCRdb holds only the in-frame ones, with some missing. This sample has about 89,000 clones, with over 8% found just once. The source material was PBMCs. These receptors originate from a man aged 45-65 years in good health and CMV-seropositive. Both conserved end residues are part of each CDR3. A D gene is named only where the DNA matches it firmly. Clone sizes are given selectively: once, few, many, or a class where the clone is expanded.

J: TRBJ2-6; size: .; D: TRBD2; V: TRBV4-1; DNA: TGCGCCAGCAGCTTAAGACTAGCGGGACGCGGCTCTGGGGCCAACGTCCTGACTTTC; CDR3: CASSLRLAGRGSGANVLTF
J: TRBJ2-7; size: few; D: TRBD2; V: TRBV4-2; DNA: TGTGCCAGCAGCCTCGGGGCGGGAGGCTCCTACGAGCAGTACTTC; CDR3: CASSLGAGGSYEQYF
J: TRBJ1-2; size: .; D: .; V: TRBV25-1; DNA: TGTGCCAGCAGTGAATTCAAGAGCGGGGACGCCTACACCTTC; CDR3: CASSEFKSGDAYTF
J: TRBJ2-7; size: few; D: TRBD2; V: TRBV4-2; DNA: TGTGCCAGCAGCCAACGGGGACTAGCGGGAAAATACGAGCAGTACTTC; CDR3: CASSQRGLAGKYEQYF
J: TRBJ2-7; size: .; D: TRBD1; V: TRBV27; DNA: TGTGCCAGCAGCCTACAGGGGGCGGGATTCTACGAGCAGTACTTC; CDR3: CASSLQGAGFYEQYF
J: TRBJ1-1; size: .; D: .; V: TRBV10-3; DNA: TGTGCCACCGGGTGGGGGGGGCGCGGAATGAACACTGAAGCTTTCTTT; CDR3: CATGWGGRGMNTEAFF
J: TRBJ2-5; size: .; D: .; V: TRBV2; DNA: TGTGCCAGCAGTGAACCCGCTAGTCAGACCCAGTACTTC; CDR3: CASSEPASQTQYF
J: TRBJ1-1; size: .; D: .; V: TRBV5-1; DNA: TGCGCCAGCAGCTTCTCACAGGGTCTTGAAGCTTTCTTT; CDR3: CASSFSQGLEAFF
J: TRBJ1-4; size: .; D: .; V: TRBV4-2; DNA: TGTGCCAGCAGCCGAGCGGTCCGGGAGGGGGATGAAAAACTGTTTTTT; CDR3: CASSRAVREGDEKLFF
J: TRBJ2-2; size: few; D: .; V: TRBV18; DNA: TGTGCCAGCTCATTAATGGGAGGCACGAACACCGGGGAGCTGTTTTTT; CDR3: CASSLMGGTNTGELFF
J: TRBJ1-5; size: few; D: .; V: TRBV18; DNA: TGTGCCAGCTCGCCTGACAGGTATCAGCCCCAGCATTTT; CDR3: CASSPDRYQPQHF
J: TRBJ2-2; size: .; D: .; V: TRBV6-5; DNA: TGTGCCAGCAGTTACTCACGGGACACCGGGGAGCTGTTTTTT; CDR3: CASSYSRDTGELFF
J: TRBJ2-1; size: .; D: TRBD2; V: TRBV7-3; DNA: TGTGCCAGCAGCTTATCACTAGCGGGCCACAATGAGCAGTTCTTC; CDR3: CASSLSLAGHNEQFF
J: TRBJ2-7; size: few; D: TRBD1; V: TRBV28; DNA: TGTGCCAGCAGTGCGTCGACAGGGGCCTCCTACGAGCAGTACTTC; CDR3: CASSASTGASYEQYF
J: TRBJ2-5; size: .; D: .; V: TRBV7-8; DNA: TGTGCCAGCAGCTTAGCCGGGAAGGGGGGGGAGACCCAGTACTTC; CDR3: CASSLAGKGGETQYF
J: TRBJ1-1; size: few; D: .; V: TRBV6-1; DNA: TGTGCCAGCAGCCCGACAGGTTCCAACACTGAAGCTTTCTTT; CDR3: CASSPTGSNTEAFF
J: TRBJ1-5; size: few; D: .; V: TRBV7-2; DNA: TGTGCCAGCAGTCCTAGGGCGGGTAGCGGTCAGCCCCAGCATTTT; CDR3: CASSPRAGSGQPQHF
J: TRBJ2-7; size: few; D: TRBD1; V: TRBV27; DNA: TGTGCCAGCAGTCTGGGACAGGGATTAGGCTACGAGCAGTACTTC; CDR3: CASSLGQGLGYEQYF
J: TRBJ2-1; size: few; D: TRBD1; V: TRBV7-8; DNA: TGTGCCAGCAGCTCTAGGACAGGGTTGATCAATGAGCAGTTCTTC; CDR3: CASSSRTGLINEQFF
J: TRBJ2-1; size: .; D: .; V: TRBV28; DNA: TGTGCCAGCAGTTTATTCCAGGGAGGAAAGAGTGAGCAGTTCTTC; CDR3: CASSLFQGGKSEQFF
J: TRBJ2-1; size: .; D: TRBD2; V: TRBV7-3; DNA: TGTGCCAGCAGCCCAGAGCGGGAGTTTGAGCAGTTCTTC; CDR3: CASSPEREFEQFF
J: TRBJ2-5; size: .; D: .; V: TRBV7-9; DNA: TGTGCCAGCAGCCAGACTAGAAAGGGCCAAGAGACCCAGTACTTC; CDR3: CASSQTRKGQETQYF